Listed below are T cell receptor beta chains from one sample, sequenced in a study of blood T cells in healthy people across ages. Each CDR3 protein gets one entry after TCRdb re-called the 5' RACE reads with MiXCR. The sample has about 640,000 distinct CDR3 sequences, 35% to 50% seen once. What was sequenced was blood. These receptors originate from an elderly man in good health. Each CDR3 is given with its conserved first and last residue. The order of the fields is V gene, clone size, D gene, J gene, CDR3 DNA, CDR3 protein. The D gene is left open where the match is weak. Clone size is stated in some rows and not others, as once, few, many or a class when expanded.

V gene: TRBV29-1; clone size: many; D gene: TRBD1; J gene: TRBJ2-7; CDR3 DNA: TGCAGCGTCACCGGGACAGGGAATTACGAGCAGTACTTC; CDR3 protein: CSVTGTGNYEQYF
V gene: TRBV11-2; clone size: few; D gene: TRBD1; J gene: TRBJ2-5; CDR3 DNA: TGTGCCAGCAACAAGGACAGGGGGCGGGAGACCCAGTACTTC; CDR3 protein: CASNKDRGRETQYF
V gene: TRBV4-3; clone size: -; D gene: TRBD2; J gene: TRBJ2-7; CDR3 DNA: TGCGCCAGCAGCCAGGCGCGGGAGAGGGGCCTCTACGAGCAGTACTTC; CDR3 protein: CASSQARERGLYEQYF
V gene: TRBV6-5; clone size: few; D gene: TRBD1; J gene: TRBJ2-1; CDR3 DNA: TGTGCCAGCAGTAAAACGGTGACAGGGAATGAGCAGTTCTTC; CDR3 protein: CASSKTVTGNEQFF
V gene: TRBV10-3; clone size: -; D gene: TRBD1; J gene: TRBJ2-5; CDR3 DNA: TGTGCCATCACCAAGGACAGGCAAGAGACCCAGTACTTC; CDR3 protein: CAITKDRQETQYF
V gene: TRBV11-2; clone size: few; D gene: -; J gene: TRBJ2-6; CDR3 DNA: TGTGCCAGCAGCTCACAGACAGGACCCTCGACTGGGGCCAACGTCCTGACTTTC; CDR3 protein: CASSSQTGPSTGANVLTF
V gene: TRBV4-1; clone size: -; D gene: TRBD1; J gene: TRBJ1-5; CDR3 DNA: TGCGCCGGCAGCCAAACCGGGACAGGGGGGTATGGAAATCAGCCCCAGCATTTT; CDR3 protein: CAGSQTGTGGYGNQPQHF
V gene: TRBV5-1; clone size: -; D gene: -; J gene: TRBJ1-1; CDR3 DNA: TGCGCCAGCAGCTTGGGAAGCGGCAGGCAAGCTTTCTTT; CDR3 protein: CASSLGSGRQAFF
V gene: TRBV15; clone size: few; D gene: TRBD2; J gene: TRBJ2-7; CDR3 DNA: TGTGCCACCAGCAGACCCGAGCGGGAGGGCTACGAGCAGTACTTC; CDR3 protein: CATSRPEREGYEQYF
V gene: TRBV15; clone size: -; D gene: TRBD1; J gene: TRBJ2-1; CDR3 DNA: TGTGCCACCAGCAGAGATAGGGGACAGGGCCTAAATGAGCAGTTCTTC; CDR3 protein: CATSRDRGQGLNEQFF
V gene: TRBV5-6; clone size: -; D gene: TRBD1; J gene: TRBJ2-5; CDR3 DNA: TGTGCCAGCAGCTTGAAACAGGGGGCCGGGGAGACCCAGTACTTC; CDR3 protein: CASSLKQGAGETQYF
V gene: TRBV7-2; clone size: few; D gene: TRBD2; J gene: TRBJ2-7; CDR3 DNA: TGTGCCAGCAGCCGGGAGGGATTCGAGCAGTACTTC; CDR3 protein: CASSREGFEQYF